The 3 T cell receptor beta chains in this list originate from one sample, sequenced in a study of blood T cell repertoires in COVID-19. Sequencing was performed with immunoSEQ multiplex PCR; in TCRdb, only in-frame clones are kept and a portion is missing. The table shows about 530,000 clones, with about 88% occurring only once. The specimen was peripheral blood. The origin of the receptors is a woman aged 50 to 65 with COVID-19, enrolled during active disease.

The chain combines TRBV29-1 with TRBJ2-5; 7 bases line up with TRBD1. J gave up 0 bases and V 1 base, and 5 bases lay outside the gene matches. This CDR3 has 15 residues. Germline loops: CDR1 SQVTM, CDR2 ANQGSEA. The CDR3 spells CSVEAGTEYQETQYF. CDR3 nucleotide sequence: TGCAGCGTTGAAGCGGGGACAGAGTACCAAGAGACCCAGTACTTC.

The gene calls are TRBV21-1 and TRBJ1-1; no DNA check was done on the table's D call, TRBD1. TRBV21-1 is listed as a pseudogene. This CDR3 contains 15 residues. The CDR3 protein is CASSKEAPGNNDAFF. CDR3 coding DNA: TGTGCCAGCAGCAAAGAGGCTCCAGGGAATAACGACGCTTTCTTT.

J is TRBJ2-1 and V is TRBV9; a possible D gene is TRBD2 (6 bases). CDR3 length: 14 amino acids. The V end lost 4 bases, the J end lost 6 bases, and 14 bases lay between the germline ends. Germline lookup yields CDR1 SGDLS and CDR2 YYNGEE. CDR3 in amino acids: CASSTPGGSNEQFF. The CDR3 DNA follows: TGTGCCAGCAGCACCCCCGGGGGTTCCAATGAGCAGTTCTTC.